What follows describes a single TCR beta chain. Germline loops: CDR1 SGHDT, CDR2 YYEEEE. The V end was cut by 3 bases, the J end by 2 bases, with 12 bases between. The CDR3 consists of 15 residues. The record originates from a study of blood T cell repertoires in COVID-19. At the level of the study: COVID-19 samples, acute and convalescent, were from the United States, Italy and Spain. PBMCs, B-cell-depleted T cells, or T cells were the source of the cDNA or gDNA that made up the material.

Authors' analysis steps: Estimates of nucleated cell counts were drawn from the amplification of reference gene primers. This table comes from immunoSEQ multiplex PCR, and its TCRdb copy is limited to in-frame clones, with some not included. D and trimming come from the DNA, and the V and J calls and clone size come from that table. Here the sample spans approximately 110,000 clones, about 75% being singletons. The TCR comes from a woman aged 70-85 years with acute or convalescent COVID-19. The source material was peripheral blood. The J gene is TRBJ2-1, the V gene TRBV5-6; a weak D match, TRBD1 (6 bases). DNA for the CDR3: TGTGCCAGCAGCTCCCGGGACAACCCCTACAATGAGCAGTTCTTC. Amino acid sequence: CASSSRDNPYNEQFF.